This record covers a single TCR beta chain. As yet, its antigen is unknown. This PCR relied on a set of 60 Vbeta primers and 13 Jbeta primers. This table comes from immunoSEQ multiplex PCR, and its TCRdb copy is limited to in-frame clones, with some not included. This sample has approximately 110,000 clones, with 77% found just once. V lost 1 base and J 6 bases, leaving 10 bases between the germline ends. Germline CDR1 reads SGHTA; CDR2 reads FQGNSA. CDR3 length: 14 amino acids. The data stem from a study of cytomegalovirus exposure and HLA in healthy donors. General study findings and limits: A later analysis associated some 16,000 TCR beta sequences with HLA alleles at a 0.05 false discovery rate.

The study sampled nominally healthy donors, though unrecorded immune exposures were likely. The source of this sequence is a human donor in good health. Material: PBMCs. This rearrangement joins TRBV7-2 to TRBJ2-1; D perhaps matches TRBD2 (6 bases). The CDR3 DNA sequence: TGTGCCAGCAGCTTAGTCGGTAGCGGCAATGAGCAGTTCTTC. Amino acids: CASSLVGSGNEQFF. Supplemented by reference TRBV7-2 and TRBJ2-1, the full variable domain reads GAGVSQSPSNKVTEKGKDVELRCDPISGHTALYWYRQSLGQGLEFLIYFQGNSAPDKSGLPSDRFSAERTGGSVSTLTIQRTQQEDSAVYLCASSLVGSGNEQFFGPGTRLTVL.